The TCR beta chain under discussion was sequenced for a study of cytomegalovirus exposure and HLA in healthy donors. Study-wide findings and caveats: Sequencing likely caused a cluster of highly shared sequence variants. Specificity for CMV antigens was confirmed in vitro for a few of the CMV-associated chains.

To note about this clone: Its antigen is unidentified. The junction shows a germline mismatch at one end, possibly a read error.

This CDR3 has 14 amino acids. CDR1 and CDR2 (germline): SSHAT, FNYEAQ (reference sequence). PCR involved 60 Vbeta and 13 Jbeta primers. The data were produced by immunoSEQ multiplex PCR, yet TCRdb's version contains in-frame clones alone and is incomplete. The specimen's table records roughly 55,000 clones. This clonotype was sampled from a man in his fifties in good health and CMV-seropositive. This chain joins TRBV7-7 and TRBJ2-7, with TRBD1 matching over 8 bases. Sequencing input: PBMCs. The CDR3 DNA sequence: TGTGCTAGCAGCCTAGGACAGGGAGGCTACGAGCAGTACTTC. Its translation: CASSLGQGGYEQYF.